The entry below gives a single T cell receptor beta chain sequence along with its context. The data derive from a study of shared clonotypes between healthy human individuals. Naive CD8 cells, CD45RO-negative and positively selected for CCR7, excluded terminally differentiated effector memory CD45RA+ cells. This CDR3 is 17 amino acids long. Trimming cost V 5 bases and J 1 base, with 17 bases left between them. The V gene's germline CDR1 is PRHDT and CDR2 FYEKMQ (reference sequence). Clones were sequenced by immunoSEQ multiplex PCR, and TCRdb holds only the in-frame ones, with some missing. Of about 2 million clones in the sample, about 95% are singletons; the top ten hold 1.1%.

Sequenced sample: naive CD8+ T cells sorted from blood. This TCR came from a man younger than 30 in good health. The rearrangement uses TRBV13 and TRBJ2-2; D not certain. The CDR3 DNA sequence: TGTGCCAGCAGCGCCCTTAGGCAGACTCAGAACACCGGGGAGCTGTTTTTT. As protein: CASSALRQTQNTGELFF.